Following are 23 T cell receptor beta chains from one sample sequenced in a study of blood T cell repertoires in COVID-19. TCRdb's copy holds only in-frame clones and misses some; the assay was immunoSEQ multiplex PCR. Here the sample spans around 63,000 clones, 88% being singletons. The sequenced sample was peripheral blood. All receptors derive from a woman aged 60-70 years with acute or convalescent COVID-19.

V usage is TRBV2 and J usage is TRBJ1-3; D gene unclear. Trimming took off 3 bases at V and 1 base at J, with 10 bases between the two ends. CDR3 length equals 15 residues. The germline CDR1 and CDR2 sequences are SNHLY and FYNNEI. The CDR3, as DNA: TGTGCCAGCAGTGAGGGTTTGAGGTCTGGAAACACCATATATTTT. Translation: CASSEGLRSGNTIYF.

The CDR3: CASSAIGQSNSPLHF. CDR3 DNA: TGTGCCAGCAGCGCGATCGGACAGTCTAATTCACCCCTCCACTTT. The V gene is TRBV7-8, the J gene TRBJ1-6; D is perhaps TRBD1 (6 bases). Germline assignment: CDR1 SGHVS and CDR2 FQNEAQ. Trimming pared 5 bases from V and 6 bases from J, leaving 14 bases between. This CDR3 spans 15 amino acids.

This chain links TRBV7-9 with TRBJ1-2; 7 nucleotides agree with TRBD1. CDR1 is SEHNR, CDR2 FQNEAQ, per germline (reference sequence). This CDR3 contains 13 residues. The ends lost 4 bases at V and 4 bases at J; junction bases unmatched: 3. The CDR3 DNA reads as TGTGCCAGCAGCTATACAGGGGCCTATGGCTACACCTTC. The encoded protein is CASSYTGAYGYTF.

In this sample, this clone turned up once. The chain recombines TRBV6-1 with TRBJ2-4, with D unclear. Per the germline V gene, CDR1 is MNHNS and CDR2 is SASEGT. V was clipped by 4 bases and J by 5 bases, with 18 bases between them. The length of the CDR3 is 16 residues. The CDR3 spells CASSGWASPSENIQYF. CDR3 sequence (DNA): TGTGCCAGCAGTGGGTGGGCATCCCCGTCTGAAAACATTCAGTACTTC.

The chain is built from TRBV19 and TRBJ1-1, with 9 bases matching TRBD1. The CDR3 runs to 13 residues. The germline V gene has CDR1 LNHDA and CDR2 SQIVND (reference sequence). Trimming took 5 bases from V and 7 from J; bases not matched to a gene: 5. Here the CDR3 reads CASSSTGGVEAFF. Written as DNA, the CDR3 is TGTGCCAGTAGTTCGACAGGGGGGGTTGAAGCTTTCTTT.

To note about this clone: The same CDR3 can be traced to other DNA sequences in this sample. This chain uses TRBV6-2 or TRBV6-3 with TRBJ2-7; D unclear. V lost 4 bases to trimming and J lost 0 bases, with 7 bases between them. The CDR3 covers 13 residues. Germline CDR1 reads MNHEY; CDR2 reads SVGEGT. The CDR3 region has the DNA TGTGCCAGCAGTTTGGCAGGCTCCTACGAGCAGTACGTC. Amino acid sequence: CASSLAGSYEQYV.

The chain combines TRBV5-1 with TRBJ1-2; TRBD1 matches at 8 bases. After removal of 4 bases from V and 2 bases from J, the junction contained 10 bases not matched to a gene. Germline lookup yields CDR1 SGHRS and CDR2 YFSETQ. The CDR3 consists of 16 residues. This CDR3 reads CASSASTGAQNYGYTF. Here the CDR3 DNA reads TGCGCCAGCAGCGCCTCGACAGGGGCACAAAACTATGGCTACACCTTC.

This clone was seen a handful of times. The CDR3 coding sequence is TGTGCCAGCAGTCCGGGGGGGAATGGGAAACTGTTTTTT. It yields the protein CASSPGGNGKLFF. V is TRBV28 and J is TRBJ1-4; D may be TRBD1 (5 bases). V shed 5 bases and J shed 11 bases, with 15 bases lying between them. The CDR3 consists of 13 residues. Germline CDR1 reads MDHEN; CDR2 reads SYDVKM.

The chain joins TRBV5-1 to TRBJ1-4; 11 nucleotides align to TRBD1. There are 14 residues in the CDR3. V lost 4 bases to trimming and J lost 7 bases; unmatched junction nucleotides: 3. Germline loops: CDR1 SGHRS, CDR2 YFSETQ. In nucleotides, the CDR3 is TGCGCCAGCAGCCCAGGGACAGGGGGTGAAAAACTGTTTTTT. Translating gives CASSPGTGGEKLFF.

This sequence joins TRBV7-8 and TRBJ1-1; no reliable D call. The CDR3 has 14 residues. Germline V CDR1 and CDR2: SGHVS, FQNEAQ. The V end was cut by 2 bases, the J end by 3 bases, with 10 bases between. DNA for the CDR3: TGTGCCAGCAGCTTATCCCTTGGAGACACTGAAGCTTTCTTT. Its translation: CASSLSLGDTEAFF.

This sequence joins TRBV27 and TRBJ2-5, with D perhaps matching TRBD1 (7 bases). The CDR3 is 15 residues long. Trimming removed 6 bases from V and 5 bases from J, with 19 bases in between. CDR1 and CDR2 (germline): MNHEY, SMNVEV (reference sequence). CDR3: CASRPGQGGWETQYF. The CDR3, as DNA: TGTGCCAGCAGGCCTGGTCAGGGGGGTTGGGAGACCCAGTACTTC.

The chain links TRBV30 to TRBJ1-6; 9 bases match TRBD1. V shed 5 bases and J 7 bases; nucleotides not matched to a gene: 9. The CDR3 is 15 amino acids. CDR1 is GTSNPN, CDR2 SVGIG, per germline (reference sequence). The CDR3 region has the DNA TGTGCCTGGGCTCCTTTGGACAGGGGAAATTCACCCCTCCACTTT. Its translation is CAWAPLDRGNSPLHF.

The genes are TRBV7-9 and TRBJ1-3; a possible D gene is TRBD1 (5 bases). The CDR3 has 17 amino acids. Deletions cut 5 bases from V and 0 bases from J, with 17 bases between. Germline V gene lookup returns CDR1 SEHNR and CDR2 FQNEAQ (reference sequence). This CDR3 reads CASSKGAGHHSGNTIYF. The CDR3 DNA is TGTGCCAGCAGCAAAGGGGCAGGGCACCACTCTGGAAACACCATATATTTT.

This clone has a single count. The chain carries TRBV28 and TRBJ1-2; the D is unclear. Germline V gene sequence: CDR1 MDHEN, CDR2 SYDVKM. V lost 1 base and J 8 bases, leaving 17 bases between the germline ends. This CDR3 region has 15 residues. CDR3 amino acids: CASSLFSSGTPGYTF. CDR3 in DNA: TGTGCCAGCAGTTTATTCTCGTCAGGTACCCCCGGCTACACCTTC.

Worth noting for this clone: Sequence at one end of the junction differs from germline and may be a read error. V usage is TRBV30 and J usage is TRBJ1-2; no definite D call. CDR1 and CDR2 (germline): GTSNPN, SVGIG (reference sequence). This CDR3 is built from 10 residues. The CDR3: CSTGDYGYTF. DNA of the CDR3: TGCTCGACTGGCGACTATGGCTACACCTTC.

The chain is built from TRBV25-1 and TRBJ1-4; no clear D gene. The CDR3 extends over 15 amino acids. Germline assignment: CDR1 MGHDK and CDR2 SYGVNS. V was clipped by 3 bases and J by 3 bases, with 11 bases between them. The CDR3 here is CASSDYGQANEKLFF. CDR3 in DNA: TGTGCCAGCAGTGATTATGGGCAGGCTAATGAAAAACTGTTTTTT.

This chain joins TRBV19 and TRBJ1-1, with TRBD1 identical over 7 bases. V was pared by 8 bases and J by 5 bases, with 8 bases of the junction left unmatched. The CDR3 sequence is 13 residues long. The germline CDR1 and CDR2 sequences are LNHDA and SQIVND (reference sequence). In DNA form, the CDR3 reads TGTGCCAGTGGAGACAGGGTGGGTACTGAAGCTTTCTTT. This gives the protein CASGDRVGTEAFF.

This CDR3 is CASSPNRQGPNTEAFF. In DNA, the CDR3 is TGCGCCAGCAGCCCGAACCGACAGGGGCCTAACACTGAAGCTTTCTTT. This chain uses TRBV5-1 with TRBJ1-1; 8 bases are shared with TRBD1. J was trimmed by 2 bases and V by 4 bases; bases with no gene match: 10. Germline CDR1 is SGHRS and CDR2 is YFSETQ. The CDR3 has 16 residues.

This sequence joins TRBV6-5 and TRBJ2-7; 9 bases are shared with TRBD1. Germline CDR1 is MNHEY and CDR2 is SVGAGI. The CDR3 totals 15 residues. Trimming removed 5 bases from V and 0 bases from J; junction bases left unmatched: 5. In DNA form, the CDR3 reads TGTGCCAGCAGTCGACAGGGGGGGCCCTCCTACGAGCAGTACGTC. Its protein product is CASSRQGGPSYEQYV.

V and J are TRBV13 and TRBJ2-1; D uncertain. The germline V gene has CDR1 PRHDT and CDR2 FYEKMQ (reference sequence). The V end was cut by 2 bases, the J end by 0 bases, with 8 bases between. The CDR3 sequence is 15 residues long. CDR3 nucleotide sequence: TGTGCCAGCAGCTTACTCGGTACCTCCTACAATGAGCAGTTCTTC. Its protein product is CASSLLGTSYNEQFF.

V and J are TRBV19 and TRBJ1-1, with no clear D. The CDR3 spans 12 residues. Germline V gene data show CDR1 as LNHDA and CDR2 as SQIVND (reference sequence). V lost 6 bases to trimming and J lost 4 bases, with 9 bases between them. The CDR3 DNA follows: TGTGCCAGTAGGTCCGGGATCACTGAAGCTTTCTTT. This gives the protein CASRSGITEAFF.

The chain links TRBV5-5 to TRBJ2-2; D perhaps matches TRBD2 (5 bases). Germline CDR1 SGHKS, CDR2 YYEKEE (reference sequence). The CDR3 runs 15 residues. V was cut by 1 base and J by 5 bases, with 12 bases left in between. CDR3 coding DNA: TGTGCCAGCAGCTTGCGTCTAGCTGGAACCGGGGAGCTGTTTTTT. This encodes CASSLRLAGTGELFF.

This chain joins TRBV5-5 and TRBJ2-5; TRBD1 matches at 7 bases. The CDR3 has 14 residues. The V gene end was trimmed by 4 bases and the J gene end by 4 bases; junction bases not matched to a gene: 7. In germline, CDR1 is SGHKS, CDR2 YYEKEE (reference sequence). CDR3 in DNA: TGTGCCAGCAGCCAAGGACAGGTCCCAGAGACCCAGTACTTC. It specifies CASSQGQVPETQYF. Full variable domain (outside the CDR3, taken from reference TRBV5-5 and TRBJ2-5): DAGVTQSPTHLIKTRGQQVTLRCSPISGHKSVSWYQQVLGQGPQFIFQYYEKEERGRGNFPDRFSARQFPNYSSELNVNALLLGDSALYLCASSQGQVPETQYFGPGTRLLVL.